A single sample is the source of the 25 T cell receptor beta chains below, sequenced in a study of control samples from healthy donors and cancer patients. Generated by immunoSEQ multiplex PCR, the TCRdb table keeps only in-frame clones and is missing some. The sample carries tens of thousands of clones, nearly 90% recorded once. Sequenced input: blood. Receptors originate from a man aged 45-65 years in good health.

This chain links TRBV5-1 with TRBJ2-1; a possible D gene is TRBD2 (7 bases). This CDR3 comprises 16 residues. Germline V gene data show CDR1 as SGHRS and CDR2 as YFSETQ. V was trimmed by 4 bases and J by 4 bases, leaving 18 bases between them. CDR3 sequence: CASSQQAGGPYNEQFF. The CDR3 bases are TGCGCCAGCAGCCAACAGGCCGGGGGGCCTTACAATGAGCAGTTCTTC.

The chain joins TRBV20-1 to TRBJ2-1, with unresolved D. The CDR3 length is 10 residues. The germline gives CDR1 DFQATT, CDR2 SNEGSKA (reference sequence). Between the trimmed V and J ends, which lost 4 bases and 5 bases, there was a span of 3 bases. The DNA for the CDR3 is TGCAGTGCTACTGACAATGAGCAGTTCTTC. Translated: CSATDNEQFF.

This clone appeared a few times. The CDR3 bases are TGTGCCAGCAGCCGTGACAGGGCAAACACTGAAGCTTTCTTT. It codes for CASSRDRANTEAFF. V usage is TRBV5-6 and J usage is TRBJ1-1; 7 nucleotides agree with TRBD1. The CDR3 sequence is 14 residues long. Germline V gives CDR1 SGHDT, CDR2 YYEEEE. J was trimmed by 2 bases and V by 4 bases; bases with no gene match: 5.

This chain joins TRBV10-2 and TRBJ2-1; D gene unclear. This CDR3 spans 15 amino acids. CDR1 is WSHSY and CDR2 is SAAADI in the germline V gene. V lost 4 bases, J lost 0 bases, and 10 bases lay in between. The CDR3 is CASSAWTTSYNEQFF. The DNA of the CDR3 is TGCGCCAGCAGTGCGTGGACCACCTCCTACAATGAGCAGTTCTTC.

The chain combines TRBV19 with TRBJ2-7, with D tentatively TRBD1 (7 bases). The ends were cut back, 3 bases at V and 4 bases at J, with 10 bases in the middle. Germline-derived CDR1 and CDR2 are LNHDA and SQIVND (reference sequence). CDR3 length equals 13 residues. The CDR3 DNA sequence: TGTGCCAGTAGTATCCAGGGGGGTTACGAGCAGTACTTC. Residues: CASSIQGGYEQYF.

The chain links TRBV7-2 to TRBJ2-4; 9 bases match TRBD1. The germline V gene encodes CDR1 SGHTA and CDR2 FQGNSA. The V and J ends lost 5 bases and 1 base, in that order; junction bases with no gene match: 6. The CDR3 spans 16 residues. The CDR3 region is CASSPGTGNAKNIQYF. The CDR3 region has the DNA TGTGCCAGCAGCCCAGGGACAGGGAACGCCAAAAACATTCAGTACTTC.

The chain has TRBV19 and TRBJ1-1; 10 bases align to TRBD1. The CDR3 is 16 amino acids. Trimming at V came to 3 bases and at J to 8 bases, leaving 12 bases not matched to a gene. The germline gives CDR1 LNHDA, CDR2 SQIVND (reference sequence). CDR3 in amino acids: CASSMGKMGQGTEAFF. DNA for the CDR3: TGTGCCAGTAGTATGGGTAAAATGGGACAGGGGACCGAAGCTTTCTTT.

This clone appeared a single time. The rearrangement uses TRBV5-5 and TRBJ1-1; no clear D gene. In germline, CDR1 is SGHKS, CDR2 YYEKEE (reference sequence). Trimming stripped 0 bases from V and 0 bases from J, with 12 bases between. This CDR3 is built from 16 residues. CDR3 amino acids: CASSLAGGRMNTEAFF. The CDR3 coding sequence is TGTGCCAGCAGCTTGGCGGGTGGGCGGATGAACACTGAAGCTTTCTTT.

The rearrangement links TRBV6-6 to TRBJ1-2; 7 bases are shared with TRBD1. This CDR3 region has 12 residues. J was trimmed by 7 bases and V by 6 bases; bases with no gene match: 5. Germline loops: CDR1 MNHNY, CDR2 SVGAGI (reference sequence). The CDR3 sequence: CASRVDRVGYTF. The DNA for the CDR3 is TGTGCCAGCAGAGTAGACAGGGTTGGCTACACCTTC.

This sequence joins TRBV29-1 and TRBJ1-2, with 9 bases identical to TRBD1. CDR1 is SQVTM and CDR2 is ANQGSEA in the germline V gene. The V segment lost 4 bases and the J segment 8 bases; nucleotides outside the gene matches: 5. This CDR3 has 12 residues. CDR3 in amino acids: CSVAHRGRGYTF. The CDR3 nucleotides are TGCAGCGTTGCGCACAGGGGGCGAGGCTACACCTTC.

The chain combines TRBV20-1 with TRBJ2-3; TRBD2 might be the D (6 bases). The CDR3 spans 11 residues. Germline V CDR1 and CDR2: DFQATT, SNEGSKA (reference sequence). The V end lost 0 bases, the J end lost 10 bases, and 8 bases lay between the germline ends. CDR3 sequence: CSARDGEAQYF. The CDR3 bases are TGCAGTGCTAGAGATGGGGAGGCGCAGTATTTT.

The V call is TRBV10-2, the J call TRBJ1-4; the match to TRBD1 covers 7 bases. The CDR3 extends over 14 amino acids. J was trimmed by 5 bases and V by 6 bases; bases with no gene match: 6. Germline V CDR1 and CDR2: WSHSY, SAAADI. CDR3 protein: CASRLPGQNEKLFF. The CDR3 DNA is TGCGCCAGCAGATTACCGGGACAGAATGAAAAACTGTTTTTT.

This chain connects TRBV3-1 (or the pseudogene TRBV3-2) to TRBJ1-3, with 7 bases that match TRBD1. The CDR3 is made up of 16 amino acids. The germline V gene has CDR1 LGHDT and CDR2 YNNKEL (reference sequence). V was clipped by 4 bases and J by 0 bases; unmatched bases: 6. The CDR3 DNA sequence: TGTGCCAGCAGCCCCTGGACAGGTCCCTCTGGAAACACCATATATTTT. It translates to CASSPWTGPSGNTIYF.

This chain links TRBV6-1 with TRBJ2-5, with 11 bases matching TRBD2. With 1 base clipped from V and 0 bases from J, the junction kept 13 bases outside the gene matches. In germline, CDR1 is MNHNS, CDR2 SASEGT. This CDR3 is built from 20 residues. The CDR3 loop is CASSEDPGLADSLHQETQYF. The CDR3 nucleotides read TGTGCCAGCAGTGAAGACCCGGGACTAGCGGACTCGTTGCACCAAGAGACCCAGTACTTC.

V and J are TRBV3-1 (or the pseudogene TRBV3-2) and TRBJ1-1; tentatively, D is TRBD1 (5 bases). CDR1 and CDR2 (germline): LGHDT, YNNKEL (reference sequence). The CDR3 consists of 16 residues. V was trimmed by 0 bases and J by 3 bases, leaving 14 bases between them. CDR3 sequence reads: CASSQEGGGLDTEAFF. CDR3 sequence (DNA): TGTGCCAGCAGCCAAGAAGGTGGGGGACTGGACACTGAAGCTTTCTTT.

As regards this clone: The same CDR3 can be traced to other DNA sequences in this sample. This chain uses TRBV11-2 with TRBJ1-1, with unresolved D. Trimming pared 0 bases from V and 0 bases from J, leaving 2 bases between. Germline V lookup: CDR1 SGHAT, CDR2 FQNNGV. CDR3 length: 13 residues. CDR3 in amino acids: CASSLEVNTEAFF. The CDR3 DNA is TGTGCCAGCAGCTTAGAGGTGAACACTGAAGCTTTCTTT.

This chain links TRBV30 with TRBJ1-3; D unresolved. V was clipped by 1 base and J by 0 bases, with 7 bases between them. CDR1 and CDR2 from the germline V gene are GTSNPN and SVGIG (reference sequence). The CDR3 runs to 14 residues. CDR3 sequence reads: CAWSADLSGNTIYF. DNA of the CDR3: TGTGCCTGGAGTGCAGACCTCTCTGGAAACACCATATATTTT.

The CDR3 sequence: CASSRDRGQRSYGYTF. As DNA, the CDR3 is TGTGCCAGCAGCCGCGACAGGGGGCAACGAAGCTATGGCTACACCTTC. The chain links TRBV3-1 (or the pseudogene TRBV3-2) to TRBJ1-2; 10 bases are shared with TRBD1. Per germline, CDR1 LGHDT and CDR2 YNNKEL (reference sequence). CDR3 length: 16 residues. V lost 4 bases and J lost 4; bases outside the gene matches: 9.

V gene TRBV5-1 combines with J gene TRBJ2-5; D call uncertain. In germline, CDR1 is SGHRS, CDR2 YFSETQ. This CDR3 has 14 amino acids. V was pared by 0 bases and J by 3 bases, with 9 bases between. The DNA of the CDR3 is TGCGCCAGCAGCTTGGACCGAAAAGAAGAGACCCAGTACTTC. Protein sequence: CASSLDRKEETQYF.

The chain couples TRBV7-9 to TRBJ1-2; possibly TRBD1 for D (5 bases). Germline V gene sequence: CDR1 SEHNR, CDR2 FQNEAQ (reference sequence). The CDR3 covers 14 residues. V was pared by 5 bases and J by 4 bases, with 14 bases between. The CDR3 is CASSAGSPPYGYTF. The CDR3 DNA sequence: TGTGCCAGCAGCGCAGGGTCGCCGCCCTATGGCTACACCTTC. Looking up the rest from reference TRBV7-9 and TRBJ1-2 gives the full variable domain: DTGVSQNPRHKITKRGQNVTFRCDPISEHNRLYWYRQTLGQGPEFLTYFQNEAQLEKSRLLSDRFSAERPKGSFSTLEIQRTEQGDSAMYLCASSAGSPPYGYTFGSGTRLTVV.

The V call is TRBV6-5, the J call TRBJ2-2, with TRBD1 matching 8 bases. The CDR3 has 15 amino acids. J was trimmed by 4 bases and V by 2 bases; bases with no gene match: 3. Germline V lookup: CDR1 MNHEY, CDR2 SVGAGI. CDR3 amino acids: CASSYQGAGTGELFF. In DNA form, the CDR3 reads TGTGCCAGCAGTTACCAGGGGGCCGGCACCGGGGAGCTGTTTTTT.

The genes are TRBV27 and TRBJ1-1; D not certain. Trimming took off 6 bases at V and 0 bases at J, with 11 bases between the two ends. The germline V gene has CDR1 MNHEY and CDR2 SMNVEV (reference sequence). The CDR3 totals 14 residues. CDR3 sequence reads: CASRESRLNTEAFF. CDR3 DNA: TGTGCCAGCAGGGAAAGTAGGTTGAACACTGAAGCTTTCTTT.

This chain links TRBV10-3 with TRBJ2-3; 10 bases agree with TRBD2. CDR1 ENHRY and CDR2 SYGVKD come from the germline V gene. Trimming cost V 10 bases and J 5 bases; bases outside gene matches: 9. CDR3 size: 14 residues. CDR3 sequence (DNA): TGTGCCACTTCAGCGGGGGGGCGGGGAGATACGCAGTATTTT. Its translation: CATSAGGRGDTQYF.

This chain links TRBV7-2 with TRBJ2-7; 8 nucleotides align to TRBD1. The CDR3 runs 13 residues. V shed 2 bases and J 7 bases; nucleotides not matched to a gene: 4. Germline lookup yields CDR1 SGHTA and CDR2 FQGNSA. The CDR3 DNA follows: TGTGCCAGCAGCTTAAACAGGGGGTGGGAGCAGTACTTC. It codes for CASSLNRGWEQYF.

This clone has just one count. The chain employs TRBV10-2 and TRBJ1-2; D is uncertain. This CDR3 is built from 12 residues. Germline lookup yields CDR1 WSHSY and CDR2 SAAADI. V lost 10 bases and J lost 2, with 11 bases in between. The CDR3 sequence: CATGAPNYGYTF. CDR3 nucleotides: TGCGCCACAGGCGCACCCAACTATGGCTACACCTTC.